The 22 T cell receptor beta chains reported below all come from one sample, sequenced in a study of neurological immune-mediated disorders. One entry per CDR3 protein, called by TCRdb with MiXCR from the 5' RACE reads. Among over 90,000 distinct CDR3 sequences listed, approximately 10% were seen once. Time point in this sample: longitudinal time-point 3. Sequenced sample: PBMCs. These receptors were obtained from a female donor with HTLV-1-associated myelopathy (HAM/TSP).

The chain is built from TRBV10-1 and TRBJ1-1, with D uncertain. The CDR3 contains 13 residues. CDR1 WNHNN and CDR2 SYGVQD come from the germline V gene (reference sequence). V was trimmed by 2 bases and J by 6 bases, leaving 10 bases between them. DNA for the CDR3: TGCGCCAGCAGTGAGAGAGGCTCGGCTGAAGCTTTCTTT. Protein product: CASSERGSAEAFF.

This clonotype was seen ten or more times. The chain employs TRBV7-2 and TRBJ2-7; maybe TRBD1 (5 bases). The CDR3 runs 13 residues. Germline V lookup: CDR1 SGHTA, CDR2 FQGNSA. V was shortened by 4 bases and J by 0 bases, with 7 bases between the two germline ends. The CDR3: CASSSRVSYEQYF. The CDR3 coding sequence is TGTGCCAGCAGCTCCAGGGTCTCCTACGAGCAGTACTTC.

This clonotype was seen only a few times. J is TRBJ2-3 and V is TRBV6-5; 10 bases align to TRBD1. CDR3 size: 15 residues. The V segment lost 4 bases and the J segment 4 bases; nucleotides outside the gene matches: 5. Germline lookup yields CDR1 MNHEY and CDR2 SVGAGI. The CDR3 coding sequence is TGTGCCAGCAGTTTCGGACAGGGGGTGGCAGATACGCAGTATTTT. Protein: CASSFGQGVADTQYF.

This clonotype came up many times. The CDR3 nucleotides read TGCGCCAGCAGTTACTCGGGGGTTCCAGAGACCCAGTACTTC. Translated, it gives CASSYSGVPETQYF. The rearrangement links TRBV5-1 to TRBJ2-5, with a possible D match to TRBD2 (6 bases). CDR3 length: 14 amino acids. Per germline, CDR1 SGHRS and CDR2 YFSETQ. The V end was cut by 5 bases, the J end by 4 bases, with 15 bases between.

Many counts were recorded for this clonotype. This rearrangement joins TRBV5-1 to TRBJ1-1; TRBD1 aligns across 9 bases. With 4 bases clipped from V and 1 base from J, the junction kept 8 bases outside the gene matches. Germline loops: CDR1 SGHRS, CDR2 YFSETQ. The CDR3 loop spans 16 amino acids. For the CDR3, the DNA is TGCGCCAGCAGCCCGCAGGGACAGGGACCGAACACTGAAGCTTTCTTT. It codes for CASSPQGQGPNTEAFF.

This clonotype was observed at least ten times. CDR3 nucleotide sequence: TGCGCCAGCAGCGACGGGACAGGAGAAGAGACCCAGTACTTC. Translating it yields CASSDGTGEETQYF. The chain combines TRBV5-1 with TRBJ2-5, with TRBD1 matching over 8 bases. Germline CDR1 reads SGHRS; CDR2 reads YFSETQ. The V and J ends lost 4 bases and 3 bases, in that order; junction bases with no gene match: 5. The CDR3 is 14 amino acids.

The table lists this clonotype with many counts. The rearrangement links TRBV5-6 to TRBJ2-5, with D unclear. CDR3 size: 11 residues. Germline V gene data show CDR1 as SGHDT and CDR2 as YYEEEE. V was clipped by 3 bases and J by 4 bases, with 4 bases between them. The CDR3 region has the DNA TGTGCCAGCAGCTCGACAGAGACCCAGTACTTC. Amino acid sequence: CASSSTETQYF.

This clonotype was counted many times. V and J are TRBV20-1 and TRBJ1-6, with 9 bases matching TRBD1. The germline V gene encodes CDR1 DFQATT and CDR2 SNEGSKA (reference sequence). The CDR3 length is 15 residues. J lost 9 bases, V lost 5 bases, and 11 bases had no gene match. Here the CDR3 DNA reads TGCAGTGCTCGGAAGACCGGGACAGGGACTTCACCCCTCCACTTT. Its protein is CSARKTGTGTSPLHF.

This clonotype was found many times. V is TRBV2 and J is TRBJ1-2; possibly TRBD1 for D (6 bases). With 5 bases removed from V and 6 bases from J, the gap between germline ends came to 13 bases. CDR3 length equals 13 residues. Germline values: CDR1 SNHLY, CDR2 FYNNEI. CDR3 coding DNA: TGTGCCAGCAGTCCGACGGGGGCTGATGGCTACACCTTC. Translated: CASSPTGADGYTF.

At least ten counts were recorded for this clonotype. This chain links TRBV20-1 with TRBJ1-6; no definite D call. Trimming removed 3 bases from V and 9 bases from J, with 9 bases in between. The germline gives CDR1 DFQATT, CDR2 SNEGSKA (reference sequence). CDR3 length: 12 residues. CDR3 region: CSASGGSSPLHF. The CDR3 DNA sequence: TGCAGTGCTAGCGGAGGGAGTTCACCCCTCCACTTT.

This clonotype was counted many times. The rearrangement uses TRBV3-1 and TRBJ2-7; TRBD1 might be the D (6 bases). CDR1 and CDR2 from the germline V gene are LGHDT and YNNKEL (reference sequence). V lost 4 bases and J 2 bases, leaving 12 bases between the germline ends. The CDR3 has 14 amino acids. CDR3 DNA: TGTGCCAGCAGCCGCAACAGGGCCGCCTACGAGCAGTACTTC. This translates into CASSRNRAAYEQYF.

There are many counts of this clonotype. This sequence joins TRBV20-1 and TRBJ2-7, with TRBD1 identical over 11 bases. The CDR3 covers 12 residues. CDR1 and CDR2 (germline): DFQATT, SNEGSKA (reference sequence). The junction had 3 bases not matched to a gene; V was cut back by 6 bases and J by 5 bases. The CDR3 DNA sequence: TGCAGTGCAACGGACAGGGGGCACGAGCAGTACTTC. Translation gives CSATDRGHEQYF.

The chain couples TRBV19 to TRBJ1-1; 8 positions match TRBD1. Trimming cost V 10 bases and J 3 bases; bases outside gene matches: 7. The CDR3 is made up of 13 amino acids. Germline V gene data show CDR1 as LNHDA and CDR2 as SQIVND (reference sequence). CDR3 bases: TGTGCCATACAGACAGGGGTTTACACTGAAGCTTTCTTT. Translating it yields CAIQTGVYTEAFF.

This clonotype has a count of ten or more. This chain links TRBV5-8 with TRBJ2-7; 8 nucleotides align to TRBD1. Looked up from germline, CDR1 is SGHTS and CDR2 is YDEGEE. Trimming at V came to 1 base and at J to 4 bases, leaving 19 bases not matched to a gene. The CDR3 loop spans 19 amino acids. The CDR3 protein is CASSLTPGTGGRIVYEQYF. The CDR3 nucleotides read TGTGCCAGCAGCTTGACTCCCGGGACAGGTGGCCGAATTGTATACGAGCAGTACTTC.

In this sample, this clonotype turned up many times. The J gene is TRBJ2-2, the V gene TRBV5-1, with TRBD2 matching 8 bases. The germline V gene encodes CDR1 SGHRS and CDR2 YFSETQ. The V and J ends lost 7 bases and 4 bases, in that order; junction bases with no gene match: 6. The CDR3 extends over 14 amino acids. The CDR3: CASGSGEITGELFF. The CDR3 DNA reads TGCGCCAGCGGTAGCGGGGAGATCACCGGGGAGCTGTTTTTT.

This clonotype appeared many times. The chain joins TRBV5-1 to TRBJ1-4; D perhaps matches TRBD1 (6 bases). V gave up 5 bases and J gave up 4 bases, with 15 bases separating them. The CDR3 has 15 amino acids. CDR1 and CDR2 (germline): SGHRS, YFSETQ. The CDR3 coding sequence is TGCGCCAGCAGGGGGGGAGACAGGCTTAATGAAAAACTGTTTTTT. This translates into CASRGGDRLNEKLFF.

Notes on this clonotype: The junction shows a germline mismatch at one end, possibly a read error. The V gene is TRBV12-3 or TRBV12-4, the J gene TRBJ2-5, with D possibly TRBD1 on 6 matching bases. This CDR3 contains 13 residues. CDR3 residues: CASSSQGGETKYF. The CDR3 DNA sequence: TGTGCCAGCAGTTCACAGGGTGGTGAGACCAAGTACTTC.

This clonotype was seen ten or more times. At one of its ends the junction is not consistent with the germline gene, which may arise from a read error. The genes are TRBV5-1 and TRBJ1-1; D is undetermined. The germline CDR1 and CDR2 sequences are SGHRS and YFSETQ. CDR3 size: 14 residues. CDR3 amino acids: CASSPTSMNTEAFF. As DNA, the CDR3 is TGTGCCAGCTCCCCGACATCGATGAACACTGAAGCTTTCTTT.

This clonotype was seen many times. The J gene is TRBJ1-1, the V gene TRBV5-1, with 7 bases matching TRBD1. With 4 bases clipped from V and 1 base from J, the junction kept 22 bases outside the gene matches. Germline V gives CDR1 SGHRS, CDR2 YFSETQ. The CDR3 covers 20 residues. CDR3 DNA: TGCGCCAGCAGCCAACAACCGGGACAGCGTTGGGGGGCTGAGAACACTGAAGCTTTCTTT. It translates to CASSQQPGQRWGAENTEAFF.

This clonotype was seen only a few times. This chain connects TRBV20-1 to TRBJ2-7; 10 bases match TRBD1. V gave up 6 bases and J gave up 5 bases; unmatched junction bases: 7. Germline V gene data show CDR1 as DFQATT and CDR2 as SNEGSKA (reference sequence). There are 13 residues in the CDR3. CDR3 residues: CSAGRDRGNEQYF. The CDR3 nucleotides are TGCAGTGCAGGCCGGGACAGGGGCAACGAGCAGTACTTC.

The V call is TRBV7-8, the J call TRBJ2-2; D is tentatively TRBD1 or TRBD2 (5 bases each). V gave up 5 bases and J gave up 6 bases, with 28 bases separating them. The germline V gene encodes CDR1 SGHVS and CDR2 FQNEAQ. The CDR3 extends over 19 amino acids. In DNA, the CDR3 is TGTGCCAGCAGCCACCCCGGGACCCCCAATCTCTCTCCGGCCGGGGAGCTGTTTTTT. Amino acids: CASSHPGTPNLSPAGELFF. Complete variable domain (other parts from reference TRBV7-8 and TRBJ2-2): GAGVSQSPRYKVAKRGQDVALRCDPISGHVSLFWYQQALGQGPEFLTYFQNEAQLDKSGLPSDRFFAERPEGSVSTLKIQRTQQEDSAVYLCASSHPGTPNLSPAGELFFGEGSRLTVL.

At least ten counts were recorded for this clonotype. The chain recombines TRBV20-1 with TRBJ1-6; D is undetermined. The CDR3 length is 14 residues. V lost 1 base and J 0 bases, leaving 4 bases between the germline ends. Germline CDR1 DFQATT, CDR2 SNEGSKA (reference sequence). The CDR3 sequence is CSARVGSYNSPLHF. For the CDR3, the DNA is TGCAGTGCTAGAGTGGGCTCCTATAATTCACCCCTCCACTTT.